This entry lists 3 T cell receptor beta chains sequenced from one sample in a study of neoadjuvant nivolumab and ipilimumab in lung cancer. The table came from immunoSEQ multiplex PCR; TCRdb's copy has only in-frame clones and leaves some out. The sample has 7,000 to 8,500 clones; approximately 85% are singletons. Specimen: tumor tissue, collected after neoadjuvant nivolumab, alone or with ipilimumab, at or shortly before surgery. Receptor source: an adult with non-small cell lung cancer.

The rearrangement uses TRBV7-2 and TRBJ2-5; 8 bases align to TRBD2. Germline assignment: CDR1 SGHTA and CDR2 FQGNSA. CDR3 length: 15 residues. Trimming removed 5 bases from V and 3 bases from J; junction bases left unmatched: 8. The CDR3, as DNA: TGTGCCAGCAGCCCCGGCCCGGGGGGGAAAGAGACCCAGTACTTC. Protein sequence: CASSPGPGGKETQYF.

The table lists this clone with a count of one. This chain links TRBV7-8 with TRBJ2-2; 11 bases match TRBD1. V gave up 5 bases and J gave up 6 bases; unmatched junction bases: 5. Germline V lookup: CDR1 SGHVS, CDR2 FQNEAQ. The CDR3 spans 15 residues. The CDR3 loop reads CASSPRTGGPGELFF. The CDR3 DNA sequence: TGTGCCAGCAGCCCTCGGACAGGGGGCCCCGGGGAGCTGTTTTTT.

V gene TRBV5-6 combines with J gene TRBJ2-5; tentative D call: TRBD1 (6 bases). Trimming took off 4 bases at V and 5 bases at J, with 15 bases between the two ends. Germline CDR1 SGHDT, CDR2 YYEEEE. This CDR3 has 14 amino acids. The CDR3 sequence: CASSQPQGVETQYF. CDR3 bases: TGTGCCAGCAGCCAACCACAGGGAGTGGAGACCCAGTACTTC.